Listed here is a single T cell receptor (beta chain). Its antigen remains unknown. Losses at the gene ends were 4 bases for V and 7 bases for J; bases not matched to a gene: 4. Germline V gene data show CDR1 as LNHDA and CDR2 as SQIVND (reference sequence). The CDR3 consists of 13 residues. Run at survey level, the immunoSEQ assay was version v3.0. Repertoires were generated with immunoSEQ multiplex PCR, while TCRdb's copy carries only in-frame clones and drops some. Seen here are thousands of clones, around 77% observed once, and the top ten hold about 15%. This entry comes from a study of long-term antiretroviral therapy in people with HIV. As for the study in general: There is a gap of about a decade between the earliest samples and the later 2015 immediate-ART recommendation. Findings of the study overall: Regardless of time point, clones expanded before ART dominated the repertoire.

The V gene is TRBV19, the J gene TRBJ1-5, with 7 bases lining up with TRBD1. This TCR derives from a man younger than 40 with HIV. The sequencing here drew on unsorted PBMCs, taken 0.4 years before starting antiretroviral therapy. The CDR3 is CASSKGAGQPQHF. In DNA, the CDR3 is TGTGCCAGTAGTAAGGGGGCCGGCCAGCCCCAGCATTTT.